The TCR beta chain described here comes from a study of T cell responses to AZD1222 COVID-19 vaccine. Trimming stripped 0 bases from V and 0 bases from J, with 12 bases between. Germline lookup yields CDR1 MGHRA and CDR2 YSYEKL. The CDR3 runs 16 residues. Some clones are missing from TCRdb's copy, which holds only in-frame ones; the method was immunoSEQ multiplex PCR. The table includes about 160,000 clones, about 90% detected once. This chain connects TRBV4-1 to TRBJ2-7; tentatively, D is TRBD1 (5 bases). The material sequenced was peripheral blood, taken 28 days after the second AZD1222 dose. The TCR was taken from an adult who received the AZD1222 COVID-19 vaccine. As DNA, the CDR3 is TGCGCCAGCAGCCAAGATCGAGGTCAGGGCTCCTACGAGCAGTACTTC. The encoded protein is CASSQDRGQGSYEQYF.